This T cell receptor (beta chain) was sequenced in a study of post-analysis software for immune sequencing data. Study in general: Both relapsing-remitting and secondary progressive multiple sclerosis featured among the disease courses, as did progressive-relapsing multiple sclerosis.

Points from the study as a whole: A handful of TRBV segments were significantly more frequent in patients than in controls. TRBV5-6, TRBV5-1 and TRBV20-1 were among these segments. Samples prepared in the same batch strongly co-clustered by F measure. Normalized Chao1 diversity was significantly reduced in patients versus controls.

This CDR3 has 14 residues. Between the trimmed V and J ends, which lost 0 bases and 7 bases, there was a span of 10 bases. CDR1 is SEHNR and CDR2 is FQNEAQ in the germline V gene (reference sequence). Note on this clonotype: The antigen remains unidentified.

cDNA libraries of TCR beta carried unique molecular identifiers. In TCRdb, the PCR reads were re-called with MiXCR into one record per CDR3 protein. Of about 820,000 distinct CDR3 sequences in the sample, approximately 53% were seen once. The sample taken for sequencing was blood. This clonotype originated in a girl aged 5 to 17 with multiple sclerosis. This chain connects TRBV7-9 to TRBJ2-1; unclear D gene. CDR3 coding DNA: TGTGCCAGCAGCTTAGCCCGGGCGGAGAATGAGCAGTTCTTC. The encoded protein is CASSLARAENEQFF.